A single sample gave rise to the 18 T cell receptor beta chains below, sequenced in a study of blood T cell repertoires in COVID-19. The method was immunoSEQ multiplex PCR; TCRdb's version includes in-frame clones alone and lacks a portion of them. This table holds some 86,000 clones, approximately 90% found once. The sample consisted of peripheral blood. The receptors come from a human donor with active COVID-19. The donor label of this sample is uncertain.

The V gene is TRBV12-3 or TRBV12-4, the J gene TRBJ2-5; D uncertain. The CDR3 has 13 amino acids. Between the trimmed V and J ends, which lost 7 bases and 5 bases, there was a span of 14 bases. CDR3 nucleotide sequence: TGTGCCAGCACCACAGCCCTCAGGGAGACCCAGTACTTC. Amino acid sequence: CASTTALRETQYF.

CDR3 residues: CSVESPGGNYGYTF. CDR3 DNA: TGCAGCGTTGAAAGCCCGGGAGGGAACTATGGCTACACCTTC. This chain connects TRBV29-1 to TRBJ1-2; no firm D call. The V and J ends lost 2 bases and 2 bases respectively, with 12 bases between them. Looked up from germline, CDR1 is SQVTM and CDR2 is ANQGSEA. The CDR3 length is 14 residues.

The chain carries TRBV7-3 and TRBJ2-7, with 7 bases that match TRBD1. CDR1 SGHTA and CDR2 FQGTGA come from the germline V gene. CDR3 length: 13 residues. Germline trimming cut 5 bases from V and 3 bases from J; bases unmatched to any gene: 4. CDR3 DNA sequence: TGTGCCAGCAGCCGGGACAGCCACTACGAGCAGTACTTC. Translated: CASSRDSHYEQYF.

V usage is TRBV12-3 or TRBV12-4 and J usage is TRBJ1-2; D is perhaps TRBD1 (5 bases). V was pared by 3 bases and J by 5 bases, with 7 bases between. This CDR3 spans 12 amino acids. CDR3 loop: CASSFGGYGYTF. The DNA of the CDR3 is TGTGCCAGCAGTTTTGGGGGGTATGGCTACACCTTC.

There are a few counts of this clone. This rearrangement joins TRBV3-1 (or the pseudogene TRBV3-2) to TRBJ2-5; 10 nucleotides align to TRBD2. The CDR3 extends over 17 amino acids. V was clipped by 4 bases and J by 1 base; unmatched bases: 9. Germline V gene lookup returns CDR1 LGHDT and CDR2 YNNKEL (reference sequence). CDR3: CASSRPGSSGGQETQYF. The DNA of the CDR3 is TGTGCCAGCAGCCGCCCCGGATCTAGCGGGGGCCAAGAGACCCAGTACTTC.

CDR3 bases: TGTGCCAGTAGTATCTACGGGACTAGCGGACTGGGGCAGTTCTTC. Its protein is CASSIYGTSGLGQFF. The chain joins TRBV19 to TRBJ2-1; 11 bases are a match to TRBD2. CDR3 length: 15 residues. Germline values: CDR1 LNHDA, CDR2 SQIVND (reference sequence). Trimming at V came to 3 bases and at J to 12 bases, leaving 10 bases not matched to a gene. The full variable domain, its missing parts supplied by reference TRBV19 and TRBJ2-1, is DGGITQSPKYLFRKEGQNVTLSCEQNLNHDAMYWYRQDPGQGLRLIYYSQIVNDFQKGDIAEGYSVSREKKESFPLTVTSAQKNPTAFYLCASSIYGTSGLGQFFGPGTRLTVL.

The chain uses TRBV5-4 and TRBJ1-1; D perhaps matches TRBD1 (5 bases). Germline V lookup: CDR1 SGHNT, CDR2 YYREEE (reference sequence). Trimming cost V 4 bases and J 2 bases, with 12 bases left between them. This CDR3 comprises 14 residues. Here the CDR3 reads CASSGGGINTEAFF. CDR3 sequence (DNA): TGTGCCAGCAGCGGGGGGGGGATCAACACTGAAGCTTTCTTT.

The V call is TRBV7-6, the J call TRBJ2-3; 10 bases are a match to TRBD2. Germline V lookup: CDR1 SGHVS, CDR2 FNYEAQ. The V gene end was trimmed by 4 bases and the J gene end by 2 bases; junction bases not matched to a gene: 21. This CDR3 has 21 amino acids. CDR3 residues: CASSSRWGRAGGLRDTDTQYF. CDR3 nucleotide sequence: TGTGCCAGCAGCTCAAGATGGGGTCGAGCGGGGGGGCTGCGGGACACAGATACGCAGTATTTT.

The V gene is TRBV10-3, the J gene TRBJ2-3, with D uncertain. The germline V and J ends were trimmed by 4 bases and 5 bases, with 7 bases remaining between them. This CDR3 contains 12 residues. CDR1 is ENHRY, CDR2 SYGVKD, per germline. Written as DNA, the CDR3 is TGTGCCATCAGTGGTCTCCGAGATACGCAGTATTTT. Encoded protein: CAISGLRDTQYF.

This chain connects TRBV29-1 to TRBJ2-7; D is perhaps TRBD1 (6 bases). CDR3 length: 14 residues. The germline V gene encodes CDR1 SQVTM and CDR2 ANQGSEA. V lost 6 bases and J lost 4, with 19 bases in between. CDR3 in DNA: TGCAGCGTCCGAGGGGGTGGCAGGGAGTACGAGCAGTACTTC. Translation: CSVRGGGREYEQYF.

The genes are TRBV28 and TRBJ1-2; 8 nucleotides agree with TRBD1. This CDR3 is built from 15 residues. V shed 4 bases and J 5 bases; nucleotides not matched to a gene: 9. The germline CDR1 and CDR2 sequences are MDHEN and SYDVKM. CDR3 sequence: CASSSSGTGDYGYTF. The CDR3 nucleotides read TGTGCCAGCAGTTCATCCGGGACAGGAGATTATGGCTACACCTTC.

This clone was detected a few times. V and J are TRBV7-3 and TRBJ2-1, with a tentative D call TRBD2 (6 bases). CDR1 and CDR2 from the germline V gene are SGHTA and FQGTGA. The CDR3 covers 15 residues. Trimming cost V 5 bases and J 3 bases, with 14 bases left between them. In nucleotides, the CDR3 is TGTGCCAGCAGCCCGGAGGGAGCCCGCTACAATGAGCAGTTCTTC. Translated, it gives CASSPEGARYNEQFF.

This clone appeared a single time. V gene TRBV6-2 or TRBV6-3 combines with J gene TRBJ2-2; 7 bases fit TRBD1. Trimming took 4 bases from V and 3 from J; bases not matched to a gene: 11. The CDR3 consists of 17 residues. CDR1 and CDR2 (germline): MNHEY, SVGEGT. CDR3 nucleotide sequence: TGTGCCAGCAGTTCACCGCCCGGGACAGACTACACCGGGGAGCTGTTTTTT. This gives the protein CASSSPPGTDYTGELFF.

CDR3 loop: CASSPQEDREYF. CDR3 DNA: TGTGCCAGCAGTCCCCAGGAGGATCGGGAGTACTTC. The chain couples TRBV28 to TRBJ2-7; possibly TRBD2 for D (5 bases). The germline V gene encodes CDR1 MDHEN and CDR2 SYDVKM. This CDR3 has 12 amino acids. Trimming cost V 5 bases and J 11 bases, with 16 bases left between them.

Here the CDR3 reads CASSDSHRNTGELFF. The CDR3 DNA follows: TGTGCCAGCAGTGACTCGCACAGAAACACCGGGGAGCTGTTTTTT. The rearrangement links TRBV6-4 to TRBJ2-2, with D unclear. The CDR3 is made up of 15 amino acids. V shed 0 bases and J shed 2 bases, with 7 bases lying between them. Germline V gene data show CDR1 as MRHNA and CDR2 as SNTAGT.

V usage is TRBV10-3 and J usage is TRBJ2-1, with 10 bases matching TRBD2. The CDR3 has 16 amino acids. J was trimmed by 5 bases and V by 0 bases; bases with no gene match: 4. Germline V gene data show CDR1 as ENHRY and CDR2 as SYGVKD. CDR3 amino acids: CAISESLAGDDNEQFF. CDR3 DNA sequence: TGTGCCATCAGTGAGTCGCTAGCGGGGGACGACAATGAGCAGTTCTTC.

The chain carries TRBV19 and TRBJ1-1; D possibly corresponds to TRBD1 (5 bases). CDR1 and CDR2 (germline): LNHDA, SQIVND (reference sequence). The CDR3 covers 13 residues. Trimming took off 7 bases at V and 0 bases at J, with 9 bases between the two ends. In DNA, the CDR3 is TGTGCCAGTAAGACAGCTCTGAACACTGAAGCTTTCTTT. Translating it yields CASKTALNTEAFF.

J is TRBJ1-1 and V is TRBV2, with 9 bases identical to TRBD1. The trim removed 6 bases at V and 0 bases at J, leaving 5 bases unmatched. Germline-derived CDR1 and CDR2 are SNHLY and FYNNEI. The CDR3 is made up of 15 amino acids. Written as DNA, the CDR3 is TGTGCCAGCAGCCCGGGGACAGGGATGAACACTGAAGCTTTCTTT. Its translation: CASSPGTGMNTEAFF.